This T cell receptor beta chain was recovered during a study of T cell changes during pregnancy in multiple sclerosis. Assay: immunoSEQ multiplex PCR; the TCRdb copy retains only in-frame clones and omits some. The table lists around 62,000 clones, around 91% of them singletons. CDR1 is SGHVS, CDR2 FQNEAQ, per germline. This CDR3 spans 15 amino acids. Trimming cost V 5 bases and J 4 bases; bases outside gene matches: 7. Sequenced material: peripheral blood, taken in the second trimester of pregnancy. This chain uses TRBV7-8 with TRBJ2-5; 10 nucleotides agree with TRBD1. The receptor comes from a female donor in good health, enrolled as a control in a pregnancy study. CDR3 in amino acids: CASSRGTGAGETQYF. The CDR3 DNA is TGTGCCAGCAGCCGGGGGACAGGGGCTGGAGAGACCCAGTACTTC.